This T cell receptor (beta chain) was sequenced during a study of CD4 T cells in relation to SARS-CoV-2 and coronaviruses. Overall study results and limits: Samples before the pandemic and after infection were not matched within any donor.

Notes on this clone: The antigen remains unidentified.

Before the COVID-19 pandemic, during about 2010-2019, CD4+ T cells were taken from unexposed donors. After about 10 days of culture, CD4+ T cells were isolated. Unexposed-donor CD4+ T cells were probed with SARS-CoV-2 S/N and four cold-coronavirus spikes, cells permitting. Approximately 1.9 million PBMCs per well were cultured with around 10 IU/ml IL-2. V was clipped by 6 bases and J by 4 bases; unmatched bases: 7. The CDR3 consists of 15 residues. Germline CDR1 reads MNHEY; CDR2 reads SVGAGI. TCRdb keeps only in-frame clones here, not all; method: immunoSEQ multiplex PCR. Of some 27,000 clones detected, just under 75% appear once; the ten largest clones hold approximately 20%.

The sequence came from a human donor in good health. The chain combines TRBV6-5 with TRBJ2-1, with 9 bases fitting TRBD2. The specimen sequenced was CD4+ T cells from PBMCs, cultured in vitro. The DNA of the CDR3 is TGTGCCAGCAGCGTGCGGGAGGGCCCTTACAATGAGCAGTTCTTC. It specifies CASSVREGPYNEQFF.